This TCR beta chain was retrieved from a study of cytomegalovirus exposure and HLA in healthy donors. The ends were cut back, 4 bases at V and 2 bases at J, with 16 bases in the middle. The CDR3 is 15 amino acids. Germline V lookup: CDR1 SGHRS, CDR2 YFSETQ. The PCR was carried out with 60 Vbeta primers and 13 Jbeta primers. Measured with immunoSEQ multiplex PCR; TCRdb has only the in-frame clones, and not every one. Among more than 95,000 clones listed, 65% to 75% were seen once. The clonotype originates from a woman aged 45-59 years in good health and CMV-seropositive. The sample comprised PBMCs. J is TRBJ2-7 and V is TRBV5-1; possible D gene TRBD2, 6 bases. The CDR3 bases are TGCGCCAGCAGCCCCACCGGGACTGCAACCTACGAGCAGTACTTC. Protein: CASSPTGTATYEQYF.